The 29 T cell receptor beta chains reported below all come from one sample, sequenced in a study of blood T cell repertoires in COVID-19. Profiling relied on immunoSEQ multiplex PCR, and the TCRdb table lists in-frame clones only, not all of them. Of around 450,000 clones detected, about 89% appear once; the ten largest clones hold around 4.4%. The material sequenced was peripheral blood. The source is a woman in her 30s with acute or convalescent COVID-19.

This clone was seen only a few times. The V and J genes are TRBV6-5 and TRBJ1-3, with D hard to call. This CDR3 contains 14 residues. V was cut by 0 bases and J by 4 bases, with 7 bases left in between. The germline V gene has CDR1 MNHEY and CDR2 SVGAGI. This CDR3 is CASSYSLRGNTIYF. DNA of the CDR3: TGTGCCAGCAGTTACTCGTTGCGGGGAAACACCATATATTTT.

The rearrangement uses TRBV4-1 and TRBJ2-7; 11 bases are a match to TRBD2. The CDR3 loop spans 16 amino acids. CDR1 and CDR2 (germline): MGHRA, YSYEKL. After removal of 4 bases from V and 7 bases from J, the junction contained 12 bases not matched to a gene. The CDR3 protein is CASSRRDSGGAWEQYF. The CDR3 nucleotides read TGCGCCAGCAGCCGGAGGGATAGCGGGGGGGCATGGGAGCAGTACTTC.

The V gene is TRBV7-9, the J gene TRBJ1-1, with D possibly TRBD1 on 6 matching bases. With 4 bases removed from V and 5 bases from J, the gap between germline ends came to 14 bases. CDR3 length: 14 amino acids. Germline V gene sequence: CDR1 SEHNR, CDR2 FQNEAQ (reference sequence). CDR3 nucleotides: TGTGCCAGCAGCTCCTCAGGGGAGGGGACTGAAGCTTTCTTT. Protein product: CASSSSGEGTEAFF. Full variable domain (missing parts from reference TRBV7-9 and TRBJ1-1): DTGVSQNPRHKITKRGQNVTFRCDPISEHNRLYWYRQTLGQGPEFLTYFQNEAQLEKSRLLSDRFSAERPKGSFSTLEIQRTEQGDSAMYLCASSSSGEGTEAFFGQGTRLTVV.

In DNA form, the CDR3 reads TGTGCCAGTACCTTTACGTTTGGCGGAGCTAACTATGGCTACACCTTC. Residues: CASTFTFGGANYGYTF. The chain couples TRBV19 to TRBJ1-2; D remains unclear. Germline V lookup: CDR1 LNHDA, CDR2 SQIVND (reference sequence). The CDR3 runs to 16 residues. V lost 7 bases and J 0 bases, leaving 18 bases between the germline ends.

The chain joins TRBV10-2 to TRBJ2-5, with D tentatively TRBD2 (5 bases). CDR1 and CDR2 (germline): WSHSY, SAAADI. Trimming stripped 5 bases from V and 3 bases from J, with 10 bases between. The CDR3 has 13 residues. Here the CDR3 DNA reads TGCGCCAGCAGTCGTCAACTAGAAGAGACCCAGTACTTC. Its translation is CASSRQLEETQYF.

V and J are TRBV11-2 and TRBJ1-2; 9 bases line up with TRBD1. The CDR3 is 16 amino acids. Looked up from germline, CDR1 is SGHAT and CDR2 is FQNNGV. With 0 bases clipped from V and 8 bases from J, the junction kept 10 bases outside the gene matches. CDR3 nucleotide sequence: TGTGCCAGCAGCTTAGATCTCTGGGACAGGGCAGAAGGCTACACCTTC. Amino acid sequence: CASSLDLWDRAEGYTF.

The table lists this clone with a count of one. V and J are TRBV19 and TRBJ2-2; D perhaps matches TRBD1 (5 bases). The germline V gene encodes CDR1 LNHDA and CDR2 SQIVND (reference sequence). There are 15 residues in the CDR3. Trimming cost V 6 bases and J 6 bases, with 17 bases left between them. The DNA for the CDR3 is TGTGCCAGTAGCCTAGACTGGGGCGATGCCGGGGAGCTGTTTTTT. Protein: CASSLDWGDAGELFF.

The V call is TRBV7-9, the J call TRBJ2-7; 8 positions agree with TRBD1. CDR1 SEHNR and CDR2 FQNEAQ come from the germline V gene (reference sequence). The CDR3 sequence is 15 residues long. V shed 4 bases, J shed 3 bases, and the junction held 8 bases outside the gene matches. CDR3 region: CASSSGGQAIYEQYF. CDR3 DNA sequence: TGTGCCAGCAGCTCCGGGGGACAGGCTATCTACGAGCAGTACTTC.

This CDR3 reads CASRQRQNTGELFF. Here the CDR3 DNA reads TGTGCCAGCAGACAGAGACAGAACACCGGGGAGCTGTTTTTT. V gene TRBV2 combines with J gene TRBJ2-2; no clear D. Germline V lookup: CDR1 SNHLY, CDR2 FYNNEI. The CDR3 runs 14 residues. The ends were cut back, 6 bases at V and 1 base at J, with 9 bases in the middle.

The DNA for the CDR3 is TGTGCCAGCAGCGTAGATCTGATGGGAGGAGCGGGCACAGATACGCAGTATTTT. This codes for CASSVDLMGGAGTDTQYF. The V call is TRBV9, the J call TRBJ2-3; TRBD2 might be the D (6 bases). The germline CDR1 and CDR2 sequences are SGDLS and YYNGEE. The V and J ends lost 0 bases and 1 base respectively, with 18 bases between them. The CDR3 totals 18 residues.

This clone came up many times. The chain employs TRBV2 and TRBJ2-7; possibly TRBD1 for D (6 bases). Germline CDR1 SNHLY, CDR2 FYNNEI. Trimming shortened V by 7 bases and J by 1 base, and 11 bases separated the two germline ends. The CDR3 spans 13 residues. The CDR3 region has the DNA TGTGCCAGCAAAGGGGGAAGTTCCTACGAGCAGTACTTC. Translating it yields CASKGGSSYEQYF.

The genes are TRBV28 and TRBJ2-7; D possibly corresponds to TRBD2 (7 bases). Germline loops: CDR1 MDHEN, CDR2 SYDVKM. V dropped 9 bases and J dropped 6 bases, with 21 bases sitting between them. The CDR3 is 14 residues long. The CDR3 protein is CASGPGGSWGEQYF. CDR3 coding DNA: TGTGCCAGTGGGCCGGGGGGCAGTTGGGGCGAGCAGTACTTC.

In regard to this clone: Other DNA sequences in this specimen translate into the identical CDR3. The chain employs TRBV12-3 or TRBV12-4 and TRBJ2-6; D ambiguous. This CDR3 spans 13 amino acids. V lost 6 bases and J lost 4, with 7 bases in between. CDR3 DNA sequence: TGTGCCAGCAGCCCTTCCGGGGCCAACGTCCTGACTTTC. It translates to CASSPSGANVLTF.

This rearrangement joins TRBV3-1 (or the pseudogene TRBV3-2) to TRBJ2-1, with TRBD2 as a possible D gene (6 bases). V was cut by 4 bases and J by 7 bases, with 11 bases left in between. The CDR3 sequence is 13 residues long. Germline assignment: CDR1 LGHDT and CDR2 YNNKEL (reference sequence). The CDR3 protein is CASSRDLTNEQFF. CDR3 coding DNA: TGTGCCAGCAGCCGGGACTTAACAAATGAGCAGTTCTTC.

This chain joins TRBV12-3 or TRBV12-4 and TRBJ1-2; D may be TRBD1 (6 bases). Deletions cut 3 bases from V and 4 bases from J, with 6 bases between. The CDR3 contains 12 residues. The CDR3 reads CASSLDSYGYTF. Here the CDR3 DNA reads TGTGCCAGCAGTTTGGACAGCTATGGCTACACCTTC.

The CDR3 coding sequence is TGTGCCAGCAGCCAAGTCTCGGGAGGGCGAGAGACCCAGTACTTC. Protein sequence: CASSQVSGGRETQYF. The chain recombines TRBV3-1 (or the pseudogene TRBV3-2) with TRBJ2-5, with 8 positions matching TRBD2. This CDR3 has 15 residues. CDR1 and CDR2 from the germline V gene are LGHDT and YNNKEL (reference sequence). After removal of 1 base from V and 4 bases from J, the junction contained 5 bases not matched to a gene.

V and J are TRBV5-5 and TRBJ1-4; D not certain. CDR1 SGHKS and CDR2 YYEKEE come from the germline V gene (reference sequence). V was trimmed by 2 bases and J by 6 bases, leaving 8 bases between them. The CDR3 sequence is 13 residues long. CDR3 bases: TGTGCCAGCAGCTTCACAACAGATGAAAAACTGTTTTTT. As protein: CASSFTTDEKLFF.

V is TRBV19 and J is TRBJ2-5; 8 nucleotides agree with TRBD1. Trimming removed 4 bases from V and 3 bases from J; junction bases left unmatched: 1. The CDR3 runs 13 residues. CDR1 is LNHDA, CDR2 SQIVND, per germline (reference sequence). The DNA of the CDR3 is TGTGCCAGTAGTACGGACAGGGAAGAGACCCAGTACTTC. Translation gives CASSTDREETQYF.

The genes are TRBV29-1 and TRBJ1-1; tentative D call: TRBD1 (6 bases). This CDR3 is built from 14 residues. Per the germline V gene, CDR1 is SQVTM and CDR2 is ANQGSEA. V was trimmed by 1 base and J by 8 bases, leaving 17 bases between them. The CDR3 coding sequence is TGCAGCGTTGAAGGAGTTCACAGGGCGGGCGAAGCTTTCTTT. It encodes CSVEGVHRAGEAFF. The entire variable domain, with the rest obtained from reference TRBV29-1 and TRBJ1-1, is as follows: SAVISQKPSRDICQRGTSLTIQCQVDSQVTMMFWYRQQPGQSLTLIATANQGSEATYESGFVIDKFPISRPNLTFSTLTVSNMSPEDSSIYLCSVEGVHRAGEAFFGQGTRLTVV.

The CDR3 DNA follows: TGTGCCAGCAGTGTGGCGCGCAGGGAGACCCAGTACTTC. This sequence encodes CASSVARRETQYF. The chain uses TRBV6-4 and TRBJ2-5; the D is unclear. The CDR3 totals 13 residues. CDR1 is MRHNA, CDR2 SNTAGT, per germline. V was clipped by 4 bases and J by 5 bases, with 11 bases between them.

This chain uses TRBV10-3 with TRBJ2-1; 9 bases agree with TRBD2. This CDR3 comprises 14 residues. V lost 6 bases and J lost 4; bases outside the gene matches: 4. Germline loops: CDR1 ENHRY, CDR2 SYGVKD. The CDR3 reads CAIRQLAGYNEQFF. CDR3 DNA: TGTGCCATCAGGCAACTAGCGGGTTACAATGAGCAGTTCTTC.

V and J are TRBV11-2 and TRBJ2-4; maybe TRBD1 (6 bases). The CDR3 is made up of 14 amino acids. V was trimmed by 8 bases and J by 8 bases, leaving 19 bases between them. Germline lookup yields CDR1 SGHAT and CDR2 FQNNGV. In DNA, the CDR3 is TGTGCCAGCCGCCCCAGGGGACCAAGGGACATTCAGTACTTC. This encodes CASRPRGPRDIQYF.

This clone was detected once. CDR3 sequence reads: CASSPGGSLGNTIYF. CDR3 bases: TGTGCCAGCAGTCCAGGGGGCTCTCTCGGGAACACCATATATTTT. V and J are TRBV27 and TRBJ1-3; 8 nucleotides line up with TRBD1. The length of the CDR3 is 15 residues. The germline V gene has CDR1 MNHEY and CDR2 SMNVEV (reference sequence). The J segment lost 7 bases and the V segment lost 5 bases, leaving 10 bases of the junction unmatched.

The chain recombines TRBV4-1 with TRBJ1-4, with 7 bases lining up with TRBD1. CDR3 length: 17 residues. The V and J ends lost 1 base and 7 bases, in that order; junction bases with no gene match: 12. Germline-derived CDR1 and CDR2 are MGHRA and YSYEKL. The CDR3 DNA follows: TGCGCCAGCAGCCAAGCCCCTGGACAGGCGCCGTTTGAAAAACTGTTTTTT. It yields the protein CASSQAPGQAPFEKLFF.

This clone was counted once. The gene calls are TRBV5-6 and TRBJ1-2; weak D call: TRBD1 (6 bases). In germline, CDR1 is SGHDT, CDR2 YYEEEE. V was cut by 0 bases and J by 5 bases, with 14 bases left in between. The CDR3 runs to 15 residues. The chain's CDR3 is CASSLGQATAYGYTF. Written as DNA, the CDR3 is TGTGCCAGCAGCTTGGGACAGGCCACGGCATATGGCTACACCTTC.

This sequence joins TRBV29-1 and TRBJ1-3; possible D gene TRBD1, 5 bases. Germline values: CDR1 SQVTM, CDR2 ANQGSEA. V lost 3 bases and J 1 base, leaving 7 bases between the germline ends. CDR3 size: 13 residues. CDR3 sequence: CSVDYRSGNTIYF. The CDR3 DNA follows: TGCAGCGTTGATTACAGGTCTGGAAACACCATATATTTT.

The chain couples TRBV13 to TRBJ2-1; perhaps TRBD2 as D (6 bases). Trimming took off 6 bases at V and 1 base at J, with 10 bases between the two ends. The CDR3 has 14 residues. The germline CDR1 and CDR2 sequences are PRHDT and FYEKMQ (reference sequence). CDR3 sequence: CASSQAGSYNEQFF. The DNA of the CDR3 is TGTGCCAGCAGTCAAGCGGGTTCCTACAATGAGCAGTTCTTC.

This chain connects TRBV4-1 to TRBJ2-1, with D possibly TRBD1 on 6 matching bases. The CDR3 loop spans 16 amino acids. V was pared by 3 bases and J by 3 bases, with 15 bases between. Germline lookup yields CDR1 MGHRA and CDR2 YSYEKL. CDR3 residues: CASSQTTGILYNEQFF. The CDR3 nucleotides read TGCGCCAGCAGCCAGACAACAGGGATCCTCTACAATGAGCAGTTCTTC.

The V call is TRBV5-1, the J call TRBJ2-3, with a weak D call TRBD1 (6 bases). Trimming left V 2 bases short and J 2 bases short, with 12 bases between. From germline, CDR1 is SGHRS and CDR2 YFSETQ. The CDR3 has 15 amino acids. CDR3 loop: CASSFGNRDTDTQYF. The CDR3 DNA sequence: TGCGCCAGCAGCTTCGGGAACAGGGACACAGATACGCAGTATTTT.